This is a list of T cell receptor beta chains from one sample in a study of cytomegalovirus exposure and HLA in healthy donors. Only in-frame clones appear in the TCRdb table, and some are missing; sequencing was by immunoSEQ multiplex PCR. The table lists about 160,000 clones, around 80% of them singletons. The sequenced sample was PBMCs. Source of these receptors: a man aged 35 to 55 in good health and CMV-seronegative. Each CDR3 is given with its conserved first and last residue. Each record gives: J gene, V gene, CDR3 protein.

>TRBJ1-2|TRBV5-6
CASRLLTGGLEQNYGYTF
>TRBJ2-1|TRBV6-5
CASSMVGRREQFF
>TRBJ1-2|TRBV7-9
CASSPSLNYGYTF
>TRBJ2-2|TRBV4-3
CASSQAYPGTGLTGELFF
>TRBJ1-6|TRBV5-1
CASSVGQAPNSPLHF
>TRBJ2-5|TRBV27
CASSPGGRGVQETQYF
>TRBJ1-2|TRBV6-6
CASSYEERYGYTF
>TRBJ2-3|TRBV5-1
CASQILGGHTDTQYF
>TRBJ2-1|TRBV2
CASRWTSYNEQFF
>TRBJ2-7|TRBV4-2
CASSQATTGTNYEQYF
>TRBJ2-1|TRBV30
CAWRAGTSPREQFF
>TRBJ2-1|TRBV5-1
CASSSGTGSSYNEQFF
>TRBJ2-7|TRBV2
CASRRDRYEQYF
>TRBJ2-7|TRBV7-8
CANRRDSGFWGYEQYF
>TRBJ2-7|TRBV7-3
CASSFGGPGQGNEQYF
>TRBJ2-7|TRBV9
CASTPTAVSYEQYF
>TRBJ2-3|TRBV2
CASSRQEPQYF
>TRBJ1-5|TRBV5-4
CASSFDGGSSNQPQHF
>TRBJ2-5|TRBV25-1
CASSGLETQYF
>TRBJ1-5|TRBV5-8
CASSLRGGRPNQPQHF
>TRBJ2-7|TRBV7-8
CASSLPAASRYEQYF
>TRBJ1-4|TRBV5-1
CASSSLGAGEKLFF
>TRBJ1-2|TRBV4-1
CASSQTHSGQGFVYGYTF
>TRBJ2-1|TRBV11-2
CASSIRLSGGAAYNEQFF
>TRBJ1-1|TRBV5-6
CASSIGVTEAFF
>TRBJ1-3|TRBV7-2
CASSQDRGGNTIYF
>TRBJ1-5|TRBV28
CASSSFNQPQHF
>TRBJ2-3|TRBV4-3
CASSQASGLGDTQYF
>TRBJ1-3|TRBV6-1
CASSEWQGNTIYF
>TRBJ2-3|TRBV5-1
CASSLEVGIDTQYF
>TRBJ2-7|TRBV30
CAWASGGGYEQYF
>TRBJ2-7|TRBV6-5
CASSLRGQGVYEQYF
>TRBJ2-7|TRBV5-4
CASSFSSGGGEQYF
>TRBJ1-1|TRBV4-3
CASSQFSQDYHGTEAFF
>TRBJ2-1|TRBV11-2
CASSSAYAGAYNEQFF
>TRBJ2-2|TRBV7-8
CASSLGGRTGELFF
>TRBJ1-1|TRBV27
CASSHSTGAGNTEAFF
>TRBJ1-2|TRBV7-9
CASSFNSAPDYGYTF
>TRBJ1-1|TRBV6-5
CASSSLGGVNTEAFF
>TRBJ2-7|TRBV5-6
CASRDSPGVDVAYEQYF
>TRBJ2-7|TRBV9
CASSASGTGGLLGYEQYF
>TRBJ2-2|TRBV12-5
CASGLTGPLANTGELFF